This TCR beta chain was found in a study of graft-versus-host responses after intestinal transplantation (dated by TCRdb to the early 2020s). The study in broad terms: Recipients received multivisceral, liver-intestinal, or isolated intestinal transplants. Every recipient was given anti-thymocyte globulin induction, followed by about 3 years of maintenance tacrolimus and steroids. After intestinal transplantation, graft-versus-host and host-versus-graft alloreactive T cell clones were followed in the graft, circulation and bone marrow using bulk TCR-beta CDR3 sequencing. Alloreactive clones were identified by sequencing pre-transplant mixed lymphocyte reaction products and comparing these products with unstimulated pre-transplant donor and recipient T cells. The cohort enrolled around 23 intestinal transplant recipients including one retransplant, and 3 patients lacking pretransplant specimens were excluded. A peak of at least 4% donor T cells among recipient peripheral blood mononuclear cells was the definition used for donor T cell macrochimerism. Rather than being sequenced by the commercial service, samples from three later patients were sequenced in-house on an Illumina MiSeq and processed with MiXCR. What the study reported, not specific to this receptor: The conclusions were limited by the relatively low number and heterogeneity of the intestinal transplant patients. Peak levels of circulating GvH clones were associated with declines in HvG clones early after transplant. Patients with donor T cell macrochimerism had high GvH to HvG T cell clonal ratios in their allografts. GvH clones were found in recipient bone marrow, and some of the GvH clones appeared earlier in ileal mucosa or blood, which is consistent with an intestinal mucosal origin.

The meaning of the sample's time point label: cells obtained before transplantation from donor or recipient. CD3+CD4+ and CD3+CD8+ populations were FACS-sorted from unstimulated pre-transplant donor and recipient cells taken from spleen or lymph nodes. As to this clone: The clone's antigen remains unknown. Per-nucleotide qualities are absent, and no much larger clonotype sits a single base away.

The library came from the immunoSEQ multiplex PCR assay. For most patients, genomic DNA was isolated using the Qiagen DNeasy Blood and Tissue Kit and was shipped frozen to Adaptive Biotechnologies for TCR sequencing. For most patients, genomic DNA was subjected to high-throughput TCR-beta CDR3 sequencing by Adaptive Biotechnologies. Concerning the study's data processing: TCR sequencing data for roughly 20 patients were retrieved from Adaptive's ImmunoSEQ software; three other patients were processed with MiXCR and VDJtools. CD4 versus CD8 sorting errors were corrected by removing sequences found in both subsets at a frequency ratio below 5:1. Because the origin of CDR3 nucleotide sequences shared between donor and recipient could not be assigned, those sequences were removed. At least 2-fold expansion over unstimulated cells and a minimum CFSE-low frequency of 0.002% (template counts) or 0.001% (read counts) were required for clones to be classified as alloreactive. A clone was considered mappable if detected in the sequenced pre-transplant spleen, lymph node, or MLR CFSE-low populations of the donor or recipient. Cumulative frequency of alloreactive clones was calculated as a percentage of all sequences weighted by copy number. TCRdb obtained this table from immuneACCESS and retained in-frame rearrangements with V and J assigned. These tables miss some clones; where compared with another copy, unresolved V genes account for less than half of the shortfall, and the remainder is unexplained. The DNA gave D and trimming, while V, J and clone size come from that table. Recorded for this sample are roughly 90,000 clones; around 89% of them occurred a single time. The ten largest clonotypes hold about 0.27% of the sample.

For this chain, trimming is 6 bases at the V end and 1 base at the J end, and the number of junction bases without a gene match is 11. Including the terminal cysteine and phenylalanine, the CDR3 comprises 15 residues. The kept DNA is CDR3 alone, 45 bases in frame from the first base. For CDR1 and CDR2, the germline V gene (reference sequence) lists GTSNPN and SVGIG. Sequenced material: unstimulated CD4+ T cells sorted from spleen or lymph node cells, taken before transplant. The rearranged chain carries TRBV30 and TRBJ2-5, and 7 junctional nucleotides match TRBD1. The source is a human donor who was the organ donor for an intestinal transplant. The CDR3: CACNPRQGAQETQYF. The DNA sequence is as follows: TGTGCCTGCAATCCCCGACAGGGAGCCCAAGAGACCCAGTACTTC.